These 19 T cell receptor beta chains originate from one sample sequenced in a study of early T cells in non-severe SARS-CoV-2 infection. TCRdb passed the 5' RACE reads through MiXCR, listing each CDR3 protein once. The repertoire holds tens of thousands of distinct CDR3 sequences, with roughly 8% as singletons. The specimen sequenced was whole blood. The origin of the receptors is an adult who was a healthcare worker with PCR-confirmed SARS-CoV-2 infection or an uninfected control (not recorded which).

In this sample, this clonotype turned up many times. This rearrangement joins TRBV20-1 to TRBJ1-1; D perhaps matches TRBD1 (6 bases). Germline lookup yields CDR1 DFQATT and CDR2 SNEGSKA (reference sequence). V lost 0 bases and J 8 bases, leaving 13 bases between the germline ends. The CDR3 runs 13 residues. For the CDR3, the DNA is TGCAGTGCTAGAGAGCTACAGGGTCGCGAAGCTTTCTTT. This sequence encodes CSARELQGREAFF.

The genes are TRBV7-9 and TRBJ2-1, with D tentatively TRBD2 (5 bases). Germline V CDR1 and CDR2: SEHNR, FQNEAQ (reference sequence). The length of the CDR3 is 15 residues. V dropped 2 bases and J dropped 5 bases, with 13 bases sitting between them. In DNA form, the CDR3 reads TGTGCCAGCAGCTTATTTTCAGGAGGCAACAATGAGCAGTTCTTC. It codes for CASSLFSGGNNEQFF.

This clonotype was recorded at least ten times. The chain has TRBV18 and TRBJ1-3; D is unresolved. Trimming left V 3 bases short and J 0 bases short, with 3 bases between. The V gene's germline CDR1 is KGHSH and CDR2 LQKENI. The CDR3 extends over 13 amino acids. The CDR3 bases are TGTGCCAGCTCACCGGCCTCTGGAAACACCATATATTTT. This translates into CASSPASGNTIYF.

This clonotype showed up just a few times. The chain carries TRBV20-1 and TRBJ2-7, with TRBD2 identical over 13 bases. V dropped 1 base and J dropped 9; count of bases not matched to a gene: 3. The CDR3 length is 13 residues. Germline CDR1 is DFQATT and CDR2 is SNEGSKA (reference sequence). In nucleotides, the CDR3 is TGCAGTGCTAGAGTTGGGACTAGCGGGACGCAGTACTTC. This encodes CSARVGTSGTQYF.

The J gene is TRBJ2-5, the V gene TRBV29-1; no reliable D call. The germline V gene encodes CDR1 SQVTM and CDR2 ANQGSEA. Trimming took 4 bases from V and 4 from J, leaving 10 bases between them. This CDR3 comprises 12 residues. CDR3 nucleotides: TGCAGCGTTGTCGCTAGGGCAGAGACCCAGTACTTC. It specifies CSVVARAETQYF.

This clonotype was detected many times. Germline is not matched at one junction end, which may reflect a read error. The J gene is TRBJ1-4, the V gene TRBV5-1; 8 bases are a match to TRBD1. The CDR3 extends over 15 amino acids. CDR1 SGHRS and CDR2 YFSETQ come from the germline V gene. This CDR3 is CASSLAGTGAERPVF. For the CDR3, the DNA is TGCGCCAGCAGCTTGGCAGGGACAGGCGCCGAACGTCCGGTTTTT.

The V and J genes are TRBV20-1 and TRBJ2-1, with 8 positions matching TRBD2. Unmatched junction bases numbered 8, after V lost 3 bases and J lost 7 bases. This CDR3 has 14 residues. Germline loops: CDR1 DFQATT, CDR2 SNEGSKA (reference sequence). The CDR3 coding sequence is TGCAGTGCTAGTCCTAGCGGGCCCCTTAATGAGCAGTTCTTC. This encodes CSASPSGPLNEQFF.

This rearrangement joins TRBV15 to TRBJ2-2, with 11 nucleotides matching TRBD2. The V gene's germline CDR1 is LNHNV and CDR2 YYDKDF (reference sequence). This CDR3 spans 17 amino acids. J gave up 6 bases and V 5 bases, and 11 bases lay outside the gene matches. For the CDR3, the DNA is TGTGCCACCAGCTCCCCGGAACTAGCGGGAGTATCCGGGGAGCTGTTTTTT. As protein: CATSSPELAGVSGELFF.

This clonotype has more than one count but fewer than ten. J is TRBJ2-5 and V is TRBV3-1; possibly TRBD2 for D (5 bases). This CDR3 contains 18 residues. V was pared by 0 bases and J by 1 base, with 18 bases between. Germline lookup yields CDR1 LGHDT and CDR2 YNNKEL (reference sequence). In nucleotides, the CDR3 is TGTGCCAGCAGCCAAGATTCACTAGGGAGAGGCCTCCAAGAGACCCAGTACTTC. Translating gives CASSQDSLGRGLQETQYF.

The chain joins TRBV19 to TRBJ2-6; 9 bases are shared with TRBD1. CDR1 and CDR2 from the germline V gene are LNHDA and SQIVND (reference sequence). The V segment lost 3 bases and the J segment 0 bases; nucleotides outside the gene matches: 6. The CDR3 is 18 residues long. DNA of the CDR3: TGTGCCAGTAGTATGGTAGGACAGGGGTCCTCTGGGGCCAACGTCCTGACTTTC. It codes for CASSMVGQGSSGANVLTF. Full variable domain (rest looked up from reference TRBV19 and TRBJ2-6): DGGITQSPKYLFRKEGQNVTLSCEQNLNHDAMYWYRQDPGQGLRLIYYSQIVNDFQKGDIAEGYSVSREKKESFPLTVTSAQKNPTAFYLCASSMVGQGSSGANVLTFGAGSRLTVL.

J is TRBJ2-7 and V is TRBV5-4, with 10 bases lining up with TRBD2. Germline assignment: CDR1 SGHNT and CDR2 YYREEE (reference sequence). This CDR3 comprises 16 residues. Losses at the gene ends were 4 bases for V and 0 bases for J; bases not matched to a gene: 7. CDR3 residues: CASSQGLAYSSYEQYF. Written as DNA, the CDR3 is TGTGCCAGCAGCCAGGGACTAGCGTATAGCTCCTACGAGCAGTACTTC.

This clonotype was counted between two and nine times. The CDR3 nucleotides read TGCAGCGCGAGAACCGACAGGGGAATGGCTTTCTTT. Its translation is CSARTDRGMAFF. The J gene is TRBJ1-1, the V gene TRBV29-1; TRBD1 matches at 8 bases. Trimming took 7 bases from V and 11 from J; bases not matched to a gene: 12. Germline assignment: CDR1 SQVTM and CDR2 ANQGSEA. The CDR3 loop spans 12 amino acids.

The V and J genes are TRBV11-2 and TRBJ2-3; the match to TRBD2 covers 8 bases. The ends lost 2 bases at V and 6 bases at J; junction bases unmatched: 16. CDR3 length equals 18 residues. The V gene's germline CDR1 is SGHAT and CDR2 FQNNGV. CDR3: CASSLRGRGGLSWDTQYF. The CDR3 nucleotides are TGTGCCAGCAGCTTAAGAGGGCGCGGGGGGCTGTCTTGGGATACGCAGTATTTT.

There are many counts of this clonotype. The chain joins TRBV2 to TRBJ1-6; 7 bases align to TRBD1. Per the germline V gene, CDR1 is SNHLY and CDR2 is FYNNEI. This CDR3 has 15 residues. V trimming: 6 bases; J trimming: 5 bases; junction bases outside the gene matches: 7. This CDR3 reads CASRTGRINNSPLHF. In DNA, the CDR3 is TGTGCCAGCAGGACAGGGCGAATTAATAATTCACCCCTCCACTTT.

This clonotype came up a few times. The chain has TRBV20-1 and TRBJ1-1, with a tentative D call TRBD1 (5 bases). Germline V gene lookup returns CDR1 DFQATT and CDR2 SNEGSKA (reference sequence). V was pared by 3 bases and J by 3 bases, with 11 bases between. This CDR3 has 13 amino acids. CDR3 DNA sequence: TGCAGTGCTAGCGGGGGGTCGGACACTGAAGCTTTCTTT. This translates into CSASGGSDTEAFF.

The V gene is TRBV20-1, the J gene TRBJ1-1; D gene unclear. From germline, CDR1 is DFQATT and CDR2 SNEGSKA (reference sequence). Trimming took 3 bases from V and 0 from J, leaving 8 bases between them. CDR3 length equals 13 residues. CDR3 sequence (DNA): TGCAGTGCTAGTCGGGTCATGAACACTGAAGCTTTCTTT. Residues: CSASRVMNTEAFF.

The V gene is TRBV11-2, the J gene TRBJ2-7, with 11 positions matching TRBD1. V shed 4 bases, J shed 1 base, and the junction held 0 bases outside the gene matches. The germline V gene encodes CDR1 SGHAT and CDR2 FQNNGV. The CDR3 is made up of 14 amino acids. The CDR3 sequence is CASSWDRGSYEQYF. The DNA for the CDR3 is TGTGCCAGCAGCTGGGACAGGGGGTCCTACGAGCAGTACTTC.

This clonotype was counted ten times or more. V gene TRBV6-5 combines with J gene TRBJ1-6; D may be TRBD1 (6 bases). Germline lookup yields CDR1 MNHEY and CDR2 SVGAGI. This CDR3 spans 14 amino acids. With 2 bases removed from V and 7 bases from J, the gap between germline ends came to 9 bases. The CDR3 coding sequence is TGTGCCAGCAGTTACCGACAGGAAAATTCACCCCTCCACTTT. As protein: CASSYRQENSPLHF.

This clonotype came up a few times. The genes are TRBV27 and TRBJ2-1; D remains unclear. V shed 6 bases and J shed 7 bases, with 13 bases lying between them. This CDR3 spans 13 amino acids. CDR1 MNHEY and CDR2 SMNVEV come from the germline V gene (reference sequence). Here the CDR3 reads CASSHQTDNEQFF. The CDR3 coding sequence is TGTGCCAGCAGCCACCAAACCGATAATGAGCAGTTCTTC.